Shown below are 8 T cell receptor beta chains from a single sample sequenced in a study of cytomegalovirus exposure and HLA in healthy donors. Primers for the PCR totalled 60 Vbeta and 13 Jbeta. Using immunoSEQ multiplex PCR, the repertoire was profiled, and TCRdb retains in-frame clones only, with some absent. The sample yields around 190,000 clones, roughly three quarters seen once. Material for sequencing was PBMCs. These receptors all stem from a woman aged 45-60 years in good health and CMV-seronegative.

The V call is TRBV7-6, the J call TRBJ2-7; no definite D call. Deletions cut 2 bases from V and 0 bases from J, with 5 bases between. Germline loops: CDR1 SGHVS, CDR2 FNYEAQ. The CDR3 extends over 13 amino acids. The CDR3 region is CASSLPNSYEQYF. CDR3 bases: TGTGCCAGCAGCTTACCCAACTCCTACGAGCAGTACTTC.

J is TRBJ2-1 and V is TRBV11-2; 11 bases line up with TRBD2. The germline gives CDR1 SGHAT, CDR2 FQNNGV. The CDR3 runs to 16 residues. Trimming removed 0 bases from V and 7 bases from J; junction bases left unmatched: 5. CDR3 DNA sequence: TGTGCCAGCAGCTTAGAACTAGCGGGAGTATGGAATGAGCAGTTCTTC. The encoded protein is CASSLELAGVWNEQFF.

This sequence joins TRBV9 and TRBJ2-1; D gene unclear. The germline V gene has CDR1 SGDLS and CDR2 YYNGEE. V dropped 2 bases and J dropped 10 bases, with 19 bases sitting between them. The CDR3 has 15 residues. CDR3 sequence (DNA): TGTGCCAGCAGCGTCTCGGTGGAGCCCAATCGCGAGCAGTTCTTC. Translating it yields CASSVSVEPNREQFF.

The chain combines TRBV5-1 with TRBJ1-2; TRBD1 matches 8 bases. Trimming took 3 bases from V and 6 from J; bases not matched to a gene: 10. Germline V gene lookup returns CDR1 SGHRS and CDR2 YFSETQ. This CDR3 is built from 15 residues. CDR3 residues: CASSYLDRARDGYTF. CDR3 nucleotides: TGCGCCAGCAGCTACTTGGACAGGGCCAGGGATGGCTACACCTTC.

The chain employs TRBV2 and TRBJ1-5, with a tentative D call TRBD1 (6 bases). With 5 bases removed from V and 3 bases from J, the gap between germline ends came to 14 bases. The CDR3 spans 15 residues. The germline gives CDR1 SNHLY, CDR2 FYNNEI. In DNA form, the CDR3 reads TGTGCCAGCAGTCGCCGTTACAGGGCCAATCAGCCCCAGCATTTT. Translated: CASSRRYRANQPQHF.

In this sample, this clone turned up once. This chain joins TRBV6-1 and TRBJ1-2; D is uncertain. V lost 5 bases and J 8 bases, leaving 21 bases between the germline ends. Germline-derived CDR1 and CDR2 are MNHNS and SASEGT. The CDR3 spans 15 residues. The chain's CDR3 is CASSPQGRVVRGYTF. DNA of the CDR3: TGTGCCAGCAGTCCCCAAGGGAGGGTGGTTCGCGGCTACACCTTC.

This sequence joins TRBV5-8 and TRBJ1-2; no definite D call. V was clipped by 4 bases and J by 4 bases, with 8 bases between them. Germline V CDR1 and CDR2: SGHTS, YDEGEE. The CDR3 sequence is 12 residues long. The CDR3 region has the DNA TGTGCCAGCAGCCTTTACTCCTATGGCTACACCTTC. Its protein product is CASSLYSYGYTF.

The gene calls are TRBV7-2 and TRBJ2-1, with D uncertain. There are 13 residues in the CDR3. The germline CDR1 and CDR2 sequences are SGHTA and FQGNSA. V was pared by 2 bases and J by 4 bases, with 6 bases between. This chain's CDR3 is CASSLNRYNEQFF. The CDR3, as DNA: TGTGCCAGCAGCTTAAACAGATACAATGAGCAGTTCTTC.